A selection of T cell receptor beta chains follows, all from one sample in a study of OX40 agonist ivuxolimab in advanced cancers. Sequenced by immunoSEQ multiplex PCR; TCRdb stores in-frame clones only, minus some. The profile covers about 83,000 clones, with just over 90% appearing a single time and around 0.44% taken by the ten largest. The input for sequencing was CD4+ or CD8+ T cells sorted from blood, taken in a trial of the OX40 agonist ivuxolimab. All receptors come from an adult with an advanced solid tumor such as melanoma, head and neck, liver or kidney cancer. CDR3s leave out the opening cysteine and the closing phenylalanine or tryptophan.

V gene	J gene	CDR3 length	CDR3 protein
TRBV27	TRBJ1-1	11	ASSLLAAGVDV
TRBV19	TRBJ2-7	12	ASSTLTGAYEQY
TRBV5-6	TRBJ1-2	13	ASSLFQGDDYGYT
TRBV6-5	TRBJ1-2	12	ASTNRGRVYGYT
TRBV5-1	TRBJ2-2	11	ASSLDPVGELF
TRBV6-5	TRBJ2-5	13	ASSYSLAGQETQY
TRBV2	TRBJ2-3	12	ASSARADTDTQY
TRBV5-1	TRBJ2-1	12	ASSSTGAPNEQF
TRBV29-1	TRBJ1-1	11	SVRGQLNTEAF
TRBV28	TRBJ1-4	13	ASSSAAATNEKLF
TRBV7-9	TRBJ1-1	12	ASRETGPNTEAF
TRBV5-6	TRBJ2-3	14	ASSSNPSGSTDTQY
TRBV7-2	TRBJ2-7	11	ASSLDHNYEQY
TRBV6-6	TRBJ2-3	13	ASSYPQRGGPTQY
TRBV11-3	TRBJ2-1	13	ASSLVGGSYNEQF
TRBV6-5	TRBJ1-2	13	ASSPLGGVNYGYT
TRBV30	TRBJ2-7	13	AWSVDRGISYEQY
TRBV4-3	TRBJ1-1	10	ASSSNRGGAF
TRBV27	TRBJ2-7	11	ASSLVLAGEQY
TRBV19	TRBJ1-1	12	ASRLQVSNTEAF
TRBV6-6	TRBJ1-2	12	ASSTDRSNYGYT
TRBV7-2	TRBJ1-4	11	ASSTQGAEKLF
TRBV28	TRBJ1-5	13	ASSSGTGIGQPQH
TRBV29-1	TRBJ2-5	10	SSNRDGETQY
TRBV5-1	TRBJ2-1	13	ASSYLAGNLNEQF
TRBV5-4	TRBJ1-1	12	ASSARQGATEAF
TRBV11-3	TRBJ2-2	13	ASSSQGAHTGELF
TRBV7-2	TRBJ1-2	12	ASSPPGGSYGYT
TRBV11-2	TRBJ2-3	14	ASSSRGGGEADTQY
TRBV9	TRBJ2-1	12	ASSVGEVGNEQF
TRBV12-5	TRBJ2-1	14	ASGGALGLVHNEQF
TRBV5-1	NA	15	ASRQGTSPCSNQPQY
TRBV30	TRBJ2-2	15	AWSGGGDRPGTGELF
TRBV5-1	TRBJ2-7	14	ASSLKQGPFFYEQY
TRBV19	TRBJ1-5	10	ASAGGNQPQH
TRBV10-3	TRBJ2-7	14	AISDPGSQSSYEQY
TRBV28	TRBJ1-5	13	ASSSTTGNNQPQH
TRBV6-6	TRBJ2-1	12	ASRRRQGVYEQF
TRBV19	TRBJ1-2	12	ASSLRAGDYGYT
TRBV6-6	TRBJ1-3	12	ASSPTGGGNTIY
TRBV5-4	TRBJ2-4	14	ASSPGRRPMGDIQY
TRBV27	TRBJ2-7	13	ASSSARGQGYEQY
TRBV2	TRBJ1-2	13	ASSEMGVAVRGYT
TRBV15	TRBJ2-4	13	ATSRGGGGRNIQY
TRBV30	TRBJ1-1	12	ASLREGHNTEAF
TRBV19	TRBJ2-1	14	ASSSASGSSYNEQF
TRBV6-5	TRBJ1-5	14	ASSYYSGQSVQPQH
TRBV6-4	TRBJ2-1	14	ASSRMGLDNYNEQF
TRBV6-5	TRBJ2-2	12	ASRVAGSTGELF
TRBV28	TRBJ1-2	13	ASSLPDTAVYGYT
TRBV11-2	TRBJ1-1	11	ASSLEYNTEAF
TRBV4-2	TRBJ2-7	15	ASSQDLGAGGSYEQY
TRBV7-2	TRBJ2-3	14	ASSLEGAGGSDTQY
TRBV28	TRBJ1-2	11	ASSLSGPYGYT